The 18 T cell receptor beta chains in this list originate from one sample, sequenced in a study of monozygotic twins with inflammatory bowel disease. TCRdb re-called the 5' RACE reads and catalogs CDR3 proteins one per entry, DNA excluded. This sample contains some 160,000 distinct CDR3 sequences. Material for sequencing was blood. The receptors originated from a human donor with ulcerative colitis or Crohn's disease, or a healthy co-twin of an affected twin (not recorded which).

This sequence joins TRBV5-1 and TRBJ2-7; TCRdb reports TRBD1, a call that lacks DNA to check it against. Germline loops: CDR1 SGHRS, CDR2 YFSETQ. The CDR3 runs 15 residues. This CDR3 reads CASSLLAGALGEQYF.

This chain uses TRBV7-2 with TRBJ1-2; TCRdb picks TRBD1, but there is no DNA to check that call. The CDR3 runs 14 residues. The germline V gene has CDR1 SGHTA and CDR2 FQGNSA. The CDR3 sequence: CASLPRDRGHGYTF.

Here the CDR3 reads CASSLSGGVQLAKNIQYF. The rearrangement uses TRBV7-2 and TRBJ2-4; TCRdb calls TRBD2, which cannot be checked without DNA. The CDR3 is 18 amino acids. Germline CDR1 reads SGHTA; CDR2 reads FQGNSA.

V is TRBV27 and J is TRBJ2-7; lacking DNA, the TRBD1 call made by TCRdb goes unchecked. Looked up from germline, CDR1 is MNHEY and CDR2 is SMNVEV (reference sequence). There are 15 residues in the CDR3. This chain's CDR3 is CASSSLGTQNYEQYF.

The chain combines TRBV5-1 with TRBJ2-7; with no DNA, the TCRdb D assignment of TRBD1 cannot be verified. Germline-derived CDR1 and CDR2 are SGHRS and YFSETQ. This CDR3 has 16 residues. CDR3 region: CASSLLGTGSSYEQYF. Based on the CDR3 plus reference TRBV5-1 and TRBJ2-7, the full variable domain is KAGVTQTPRYLIKTRGQQVTLSCSPISGHRSVSWYQQTPGQGLQFLFEYFSETQRNKGNFPGRFSGRQFSNSRSEMNVSTLELGDSALYLCASSLLGTGSSYEQYFGPGTRLTVT.

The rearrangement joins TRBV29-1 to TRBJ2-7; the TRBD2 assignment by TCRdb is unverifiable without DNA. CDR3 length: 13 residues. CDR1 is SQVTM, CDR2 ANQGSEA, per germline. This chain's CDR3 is CSVEETSGYEQYF.

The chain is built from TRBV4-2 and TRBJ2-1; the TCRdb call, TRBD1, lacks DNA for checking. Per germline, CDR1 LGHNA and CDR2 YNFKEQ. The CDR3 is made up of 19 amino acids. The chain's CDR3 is CASSPSSRTGTSSYNEQFF.

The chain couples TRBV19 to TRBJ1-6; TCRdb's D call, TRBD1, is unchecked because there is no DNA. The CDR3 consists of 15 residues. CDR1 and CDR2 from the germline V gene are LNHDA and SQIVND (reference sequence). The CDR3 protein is CASSSQGGYNSPLHF.

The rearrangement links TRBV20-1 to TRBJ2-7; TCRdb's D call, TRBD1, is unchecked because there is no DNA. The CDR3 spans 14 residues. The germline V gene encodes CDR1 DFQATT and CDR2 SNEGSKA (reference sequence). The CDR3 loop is CSARRTGDVYEQYF.

CDR3: CASRTGGANTEAFF. The chain carries TRBV12-3 or TRBV12-4 and TRBJ1-1; the TCRdb call, TRBD1, lacks DNA for checking. CDR3 length: 14 amino acids.

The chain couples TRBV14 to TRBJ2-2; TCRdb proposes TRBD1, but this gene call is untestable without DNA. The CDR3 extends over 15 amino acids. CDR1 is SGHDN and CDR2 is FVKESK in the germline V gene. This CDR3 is CASRRTGANTGELFF.

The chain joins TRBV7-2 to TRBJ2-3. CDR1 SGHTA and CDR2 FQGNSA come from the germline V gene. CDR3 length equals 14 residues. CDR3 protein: CASSLEYSTDTQYF.

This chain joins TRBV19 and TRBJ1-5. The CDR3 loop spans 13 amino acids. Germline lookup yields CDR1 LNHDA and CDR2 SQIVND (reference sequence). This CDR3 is CASSGNSNQPQHF.

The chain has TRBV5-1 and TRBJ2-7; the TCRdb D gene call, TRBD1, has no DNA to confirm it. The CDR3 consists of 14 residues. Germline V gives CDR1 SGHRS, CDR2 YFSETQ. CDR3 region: CASRTGPITYEQYF.

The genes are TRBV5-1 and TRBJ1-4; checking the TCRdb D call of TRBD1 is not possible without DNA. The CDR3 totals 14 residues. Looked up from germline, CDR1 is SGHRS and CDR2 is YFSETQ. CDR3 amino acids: CASSPGQEYEKLFF. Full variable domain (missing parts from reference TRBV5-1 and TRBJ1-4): KAGVTQTPRYLIKTRGQQVTLSCSPISGHRSVSWYQQTPGQGLQFLFEYFSETQRNKGNFPGRFSGRQFSNSRSEMNVSTLELGDSALYLCASSPGQEYEKLFFGSGTQLSVL.

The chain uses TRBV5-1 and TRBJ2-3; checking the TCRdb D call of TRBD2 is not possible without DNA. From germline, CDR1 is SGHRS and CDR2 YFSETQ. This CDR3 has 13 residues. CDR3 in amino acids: CASSWGRGDTQYF.

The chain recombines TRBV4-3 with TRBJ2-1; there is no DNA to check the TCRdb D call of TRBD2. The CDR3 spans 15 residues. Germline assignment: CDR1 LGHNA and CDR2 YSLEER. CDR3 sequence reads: CASSPQAGGINEQFF.

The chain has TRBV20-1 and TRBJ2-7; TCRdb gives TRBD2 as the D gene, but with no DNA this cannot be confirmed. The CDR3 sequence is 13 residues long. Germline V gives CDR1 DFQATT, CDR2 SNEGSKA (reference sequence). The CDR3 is CSASAEPRGEQYF.